A selection of T cell receptor beta chains follows, all from one sample in a study of blood T cell repertoires in COVID-19. TCRdb's table, derived via immunoSEQ multiplex PCR, lists solely in-frame clones and lacks some. Of roughly 330,000 clones in the sample, 87% were seen once. Source material: peripheral blood. The receptors derive from a man in his thirties or forties with COVID-19, enrolled during active disease. Each CDR3 is given with its conserved first and last residue. A D gene is named only where the DNA matches it firmly.

V gene	D gene	CDR3 protein
TRBV7-8	NA	CASSLGSAAYGYTF
TRBV6-5	NA	CASSALGELEAFF
TRBV10-3	TRBD1	CAISEFGQAKDTEAFF
TRBV5-4	TRBD2	CASSPSLAGVRDTQYF
TRBV18	NA	CASSPIVSYEQYF
TRBV10-3	NA	CAISETDGRASYGYTF
TRBV6-6	TRBD1	CASSPIDRAVITGELFF
TRBV7-2	TRBD1	CASSLYRGLGSNQPQHF
TRBV14	NA	CASSPFSYEQYF
TRBV11-2	TRBD1	CASSLGTGGAGELFF
TRBV28	NA	CASSLPYLNTEAFF